This TCR beta chain derives from a study of identical twins. Study-wide findings and caveats: Twin pairs had excess sharing that was weaker in beta out-of-frame sequences.

TCRdb redid the calling of the 5' RACE reads with MiXCR, one entry per CDR3 protein. This sample yields about 470,000 distinct CDR3 sequences, of which roughly 24% are seen a single time; 2.9% belongs to the top ten. CDR1 and CDR2 from the germline V gene are KGHDR and SFDVKD. The J segment lost 6 bases and the V segment lost 2 bases, leaving 7 bases of the junction unmatched. The CDR3 has 15 residues. A few counts support this clonotype. Its antigen is unidentified. These data also formed part of another study, on T cells expressing NK-cell markers. That paper notes: It was sorted CD3+CD56+NKG2C+, CD3+CD56+NKG2C- and CD3+CD56-NKG2C+ T cells that supplied the TCR beta repertoires.

This chain joins TRBV24-1 and TRBJ2-5; 8 bases fit TRBD1. This clonotype originated in a woman aged 18-29 years in good health. The sequencing sample was made of CD4+ T cells sorted from blood. This CDR3 reads CATSDSGQGVQTQYF. The CDR3 DNA reads as TGTGCCACCAGTGATTCTGGACAGGGTGTACAGACCCAGTACTTC.